This entry lists 9 T cell receptor beta chains sequenced from one sample in a study of blood T cells in healthy people across ages. With a J-beta primer mix and a sample-barcoded 5' primer, a second PCR ran about 7 to 12 cycles. TCRdb passed the 5' RACE reads through MiXCR, listing each CDR3 protein once. The sample contains some 1,800,000 distinct CDR3 sequences, about two fifths of which appear only once. Sequenced sample: blood. The receptors were gathered from a human donor in good health.

V and J are TRBV5-5 and TRBJ2-1; D remains unclear. This CDR3 has 13 amino acids. V lost 2 bases and J 7 bases, leaving 10 bases between the germline ends. Germline loops: CDR1 SGHKS, CDR2 YYEKEE (reference sequence). The CDR3 region is CASSFWVENEQFF. In DNA form, the CDR3 reads TGTGCCAGCAGCTTCTGGGTGGAGAATGAGCAGTTCTTC.

The J gene is TRBJ1-3, the V gene TRBV5-1; weak D call: TRBD1 (5 bases). Trimming cost V 4 bases and J 0 bases, with 17 bases left between them. CDR1 is SGHRS and CDR2 is YFSETQ in the germline V gene. The CDR3 spans 17 residues. This CDR3 reads CASSDPDILLSGNTIYF. The CDR3 region has the DNA TGCGCCAGCAGCGACCCGGACATTCTTCTCTCTGGAAACACCATATATTTT. The variable domain in full, completed from reference TRBV5-1 and TRBJ1-3, reads KAGVTQTPRYLIKTRGQQVTLSCSPISGHRSVSWYQQTPGQGLQFLFEYFSETQRNKGNFPGRFSGRQFSNSRSEMNVSTLELGDSALYLCASSDPDILLSGNTIYFGEGSWLTVV.

The chain recombines TRBV6-2 or TRBV6-3 with TRBJ2-1; D is perhaps TRBD1 or TRBD2 (5 bases each). Per the germline V gene, CDR1 is MNHEY and CDR2 is SVGEGT. Deletions cut 2 bases from V and 8 bases from J, with 16 bases between. This CDR3 region has 15 residues. The CDR3 sequence is CASSYLGLGVDEQFF. The CDR3 region has the DNA TGTGCCAGCAGTTACCTCGGTCTGGGGGTCGATGAGCAGTTCTTC.

The chain combines TRBV6-5 with TRBJ1-2; a possible D gene is TRBD1 (5 bases). The CDR3 loop spans 17 amino acids. The germline V gene has CDR1 MNHEY and CDR2 SVGAGI. Deletions cut 0 bases from V and 4 bases from J, with 18 bases between. The CDR3 DNA reads as TGTGCCAGCAGTTACTCGAAGTTTGGGGCAGACCCCTATGGCTACACCTTC. Translated: CASSYSKFGADPYGYTF.

The rearrangement uses TRBV20-1 and TRBJ2-1; tentative D call: TRBD2 (5 bases). The CDR3 totals 11 residues. Germline-derived CDR1 and CDR2 are DFQATT and SNEGSKA (reference sequence). Trimming took off 2 bases at V and 8 bases at J, with 7 bases between the two ends. This CDR3 reads CSARKRHEQFF. CDR3 nucleotide sequence: TGCAGTGCTAGAAAGCGGCATGAGCAGTTCTTC.

In its sample, this clonotype was seen a few times. The chain employs TRBV4-1 and TRBJ1-5; perhaps TRBD1 as D (5 bases). Germline CDR1 MGHRA, CDR2 YSYEKL. The CDR3 totals 15 residues. V gave up 3 bases and J gave up 4 bases, with 13 bases separating them. CDR3 nucleotides: TGCGCCAGCAGCCAGGCCGGGACGGGTAATCAGCCCCAGCATTTT. Protein sequence: CASSQAGTGNQPQHF.

As to this clonotype: An end of the junction does not agree with germline; a read error may underlie this. The chain recombines TRBV2 with TRBJ2-6; unclear D gene. The CDR3 extends over 12 amino acids. Germline V gene data show CDR1 as SNHLY and CDR2 as FYNNEI. The DNA for the CDR3 is TGTGCCAGCACCCTCCAGGCCAATGTCCTGACTTTC. Translating it yields CASTLQANVLTF.

This clonotype occurred a few times. This sequence joins TRBV4-2 and TRBJ2-7, with TRBD1 identical over 10 bases. Looked up from germline, CDR1 is LGHNA and CDR2 is YNFKEQ. J lost 2 bases, V lost 3 bases, and 7 bases had no gene match. CDR3 length: 16 residues. In DNA, the CDR3 is TGTGCCAGCAGCCACGGAGGACAGGGGGATACCTACGAGCAGTACTTC. It specifies CASSHGGQGDTYEQYF.

This clonotype was recorded at least ten times. The chain recombines TRBV29-1 with TRBJ2-3; D gene ambiguous. The CDR3 is made up of 13 amino acids. CDR1 and CDR2 (germline): SQVTM, ANQGSEA. V was trimmed by 3 bases and J by 2 bases, leaving 9 bases between them. The CDR3 DNA follows: TGCAGCGTTGACAGGACCTCCACAGATACGCAGTATTTT. Amino acid sequence: CSVDRTSTDTQYF.